Listed below are T cell receptor beta chains from one sample, sequenced in a study of radiotherapy plus CTLA-4 blockade in lung cancer. Clones were read by immunoSEQ multiplex PCR, and TCRdb kept only the in-frame ones, dropping some. The profile shows some 110,000 clones, about four fifths of them singletons. This specimen consisted of peripheral blood, obtained from a patient treated with radiotherapy plus ipilimumab. These receptors originate from a human donor with non-small cell lung cancer who had a partial response to radiotherapy plus ipilimumab. Both conserved end residues are part of each CDR3. The D gene is left open where the match is weak. For some rows the clone size is stated as once, few or many, or as a class when expanded; others skip it.

cdr3_length	v_call	clone_size	d_call	j_call	cdr3_aa	cdr3_nt
15	TRBV4-1	NA	NA	TRBJ1-3	CASSQDAGAGNTIYF	TGCGCCAGCAGCCAAGATGCAGGGGCTGGAAACACCATATATTTT
15	TRBV4-1	NA	TRBD1	TRBJ1-1	CASSQEGQVNTEAFF	TGCGCCAGCAGCCAAGAGGGACAGGTGAACACTGAAGCTTTCTTT
14	TRBV2	NA	NA	TRBJ1-2	CASKQGSFGYGYTF	TGTGCCAGCAAGCAGGGCAGCTTTGGGTATGGCTACACCTTC
16	TRBV18	once	NA	TRBJ2-6	CASSPGGSAGANVLTF	TGTGCCAGCTCACCGGGGGGATCTGCTGGGGCCAACGTCCTGACTTTC
13	TRBV2	NA	TRBD1	TRBJ2-5	CASSLIQGATQYF	TGTGCCAGCTCTTTGATTCAGGGGGCGACCCAGTACTTC
14	TRBV30	NA	NA	TRBJ1-1	CAWISLQVGTEAFF	TGTGCCTGGATTTCGCTCCAGGTGGGCACTGAAGCTTTCTTT
15	TRBV5-6	NA	NA	TRBJ2-7	CASSFDLASAYEQYF	TGTGCCAGCAGCTTCGATTTAGCGTCTGCCTACGAGCAGTACTTC
15	TRBV10-3	NA	TRBD1	TRBJ1-5	CAISEPGTENQPQHF	TGTGCCATCAGTGAGCCCGGGACAGAAAATCAGCCCCAGCATTTT
15	TRBV7-8	NA	NA	TRBJ2-1	CASSPRPRENNEQFF	TGTGCCAGCAGCCCCCGGCCAAGGGAGAACAATGAGCAGTTCTTC
13	TRBV5-4	few	TRBD1	TRBJ2-1	CASSSTGGNEQFF	TGTGCCAGCAGCTCGACAGGGGGCAATGAGCAGTTCTTC
15	TRBV9	NA	TRBD1	TRBJ1-1	CASSVDTGANTEAFF	TGTGCCAGCAGCGTAGATACAGGGGCGAACACTGAAGCTTTCTTT
14	TRBV5-1	once	TRBD1	TRBJ1-1	CASSFGQGGTEAFF	TGCGCCAGCAGCTTCGGACAGGGTGGTACTGAAGCTTTCTTT
12	TRBV7-2	NA	NA	TRBJ1-3	CASSFTGNTIYF	TGTGCCAGCAGCTTCACAGGAAACACCATATATTTT
15	TRBV7-9	NA	NA	TRBJ2-3	CASSLAGSGTDTQYF	TGTGCCAGCAGCTTAGCCGGGAGTGGCACAGATACGCAGTATTTT
15	TRBV7-2	NA	TRBD1	TRBJ1-2	CASIPQWGQGRGYTF	TGTGCCAGCATCCCACAGTGGGGACAGGGTCGGGGCTACACCTTC
12	TRBV30	NA	NA	TRBJ1-2	CAWSEVPDGYTF	TGTGCCTGGAGTGAAGTCCCGGATGGCTACACCTTC
13	TRBV6-6	NA	NA	TRBJ2-5	CASSSVNQETQYF	TGTGCCAGCAGCTCAGTGAACCAAGAGACCCAGTACTTC
14	TRBV7-9	NA	NA	TRBJ2-7	CASSPLRTSYEQYF	TGTGCCAGCAGCCCACTTCGGACATCCTACGAGCAGTACTTC
13	TRBV14	NA	NA	TRBJ1-1	CASTEGSDTEAFF	TGTGCCAGCACCGAGGGTAGCGACACTGAAGCTTTCTTT
18	TRBV5-4	medium-sized	NA	TRBJ1-4	CASSLASPGGALREKLFF	TGTGCCAGCAGCTTGGCCTCCCCTGGGGGGGCCCTTCGTGAAAAACTGTTTTTT
15	TRBV28	many	NA	TRBJ1-2	CASSLSETYGYGYTF	TGTGCCAGCAGTTTAAGCGAAACCTATGGCTATGGCTACACCTTC
13	TRBV2	NA	TRBD1	TRBJ1-6	CGSGQGVNSPLHF	TGTGGGAGCGGGCAGGGGGTAAATTCACCCCTCCACTTT
17	TRBV5-4	NA	TRBD1	TRBJ1-2	CASSSGITGVQYYGYTF	TGTGCCAGCAGCTCCGGAATTACAGGGGTTCAATACTATGGCTACACCTTC
12	TRBV5-1	NA	NA	TRBJ1-2	CASSLTGNGYTF	TGCGCCAGCAGCTTGACAGGGAATGGCTACACCTTC
14	TRBV10-3	NA	NA	TRBJ1-1	CAISEGNMNTEAFF	TGTGCCATCAGTGAGGGCAACATGAACACTGAAGCTTTCTTT
15	TRBV28	NA	TRBD1	TRBJ2-5	CASSSRQGAGETQYF	TGTGCCAGCAGTTCTCGACAGGGGGCTGGGGAGACCCAGTACTTC
18	TRBV5-1	NA	TRBD1	TRBJ1-6	CASSTRGQGGLNNSPLHF	TGCGCCAGCAGCACCAGAGGACAGGGAGGGTTGAATAATTCACCCCTCCACTTT
15	TRBV4-3	NA	NA	TRBJ2-2	CASSPRRQITGELFF	TGCGCCAGCAGCCCGAGGAGACAGATCACCGGGGAGCTGTTTTTT
14	TRBV5-6	NA	TRBD2	TRBJ2-3	CASSFGGMVDTQYF	TGTGCCAGCAGCTTCGGGGGGATGGTAGATACGCAGTATTTT
13	TRBV28	NA	NA	TRBJ1-1	CASSLGQPPQAFF	TGTGCCAGCAGTTTGGGGCAGCCACCCCAAGCTTTCTTT
14	TRBV14	few	TRBD1	TRBJ1-1	CASSQTGTDGRAFF	TGTGCCAGCAGCCAAACCGGGACAGACGGGCGAGCTTTCTTT
13	TRBV6-5	NA	TRBD1	TRBJ2-7	CASSGQGVYEQYF	TGTGCCAGCAGCGGACAGGGAGTCTACGAGCAGTACTTC
15	TRBV19	NA	NA	TRBJ2-6	CASSGGGTGANVLTF	TGTGCCAGTAGTGGGGGAGGAACTGGGGCCAACGTCCTGACTTTC
13	TRBV5-1	NA	NA	TRBJ2-3	CASSSGRGDTQYF	TGCGCCAGCAGCTCTGGGAGGGGGGATACGCAGTATTTT
13	TRBV28	NA	NA	TRBJ2-3	CASSLQSTDTQYF	TGTGCCAGCAGTCTCCAGAGCACAGATACGCAGTATTTT